These 19 T cell receptor beta chains originate from one sample sequenced in a study of early T cells in non-severe SARS-CoV-2 infection. MiXCR, applied by TCRdb to the 5' RACE reads, yields one record per CDR3 protein. The sample yields about 60,000 distinct CDR3 sequences, over 10% seen once. The sequenced sample consisted of whole blood. The receptors originated from an adult who was a healthcare worker with PCR-confirmed SARS-CoV-2 infection or an uninfected control (not recorded which).

This clonotype occurred a few times. J is TRBJ2-7 and V is TRBV2; D tentatively reads TRBD1 or TRBD2 (5 bases each). Germline V gene lookup returns CDR1 SNHLY and CDR2 FYNNEI. The CDR3 covers 14 residues. V was clipped by 7 bases and J by 2 bases, with 15 bases between them. The DNA for the CDR3 is TGTGCCAGCACTCTGATGGGGGAAACCTACGAGCAGTACTTC. Translation gives CASTLMGETYEQYF.

This clonotype has only a few counts. The genes are TRBV6-1 and TRBJ2-7; 14 bases align to TRBD2. The CDR3 is 14 amino acids. CDR1 and CDR2 from the germline V gene are MNHNS and SASEGT. V dropped 10 bases and J dropped 6; count of bases not matched to a gene: 8. Here the CDR3 DNA reads TGTGCCACCGCCGGGACTAGCGGGAGTGGCGAGCAGTACTTC. Protein sequence: CATAGTSGSGEQYF.

The chain couples TRBV29-1 to TRBJ2-5; 11 positions agree with TRBD1. Per the germline V gene, CDR1 is SQVTM and CDR2 is ANQGSEA. The V gene end was trimmed by 5 bases and the J gene end by 4 bases; junction bases not matched to a gene: 6. This CDR3 region has 14 residues. The CDR3 loop is CSVIRGTGGETQYF. The CDR3 nucleotides are TGCAGCGTTATAAGAGGGACAGGGGGAGAGACCCAGTACTTC. The complete variable domain, with remaining parts taken from reference TRBV29-1 and TRBJ2-5, reads SAVISQKPSRDICQRGTSLTIQCQVDSQVTMMFWYRQQPGQSLTLIATANQGSEATYESGFVIDKFPISRPNLTFSTLTVSNMSPEDSSIYLCSVIRGTGGETQYFGPGTRLLVL.

This clonotype was seen more than once but under ten times. CDR3 in DNA: TGTGCCACCAGCAGAGTGGCAGGGCCGGGTTCACCCCTCCACTTT. This gives the protein CATSRVAGPGSPLHF. This chain joins TRBV15 and TRBJ1-6; tentative D call: TRBD1 (5 bases). Trimming removed 1 base at V and 9 bases at J, with 13 bases between. The CDR3 spans 15 residues. Germline-derived CDR1 and CDR2 are LNHNV and YYDKDF (reference sequence).

This chain uses TRBV10-3 with TRBJ2-7, with 7 positions matching TRBD1. The CDR3 has 12 amino acids. CDR1 is ENHRY, CDR2 SYGVKD, per germline. V shed 8 bases and J 5 bases; nucleotides not matched to a gene: 6. The CDR3 sequence is CAIGTASHEQYF. The CDR3 DNA reads as TGTGCCATCGGGACAGCTTCCCACGAGCAGTACTTC.

This chain connects TRBV2 to TRBJ1-1, with D possibly matching TRBD1 (6 bases). V was trimmed by 10 bases and J by 4 bases, leaving 19 bases between them. This CDR3 spans 14 amino acids. The germline V gene has CDR1 SNHLY and CDR2 FYNNEI. Here the CDR3 DNA reads TGTGCCAACAAAGCCACCGCGGGGGCCACTGAAGCTTTCTTT. Translation: CANKATAGATEAFF.

This sequence joins TRBV28 and TRBJ2-7, with 10 bases that match TRBD2. With V trimmed by 5 bases and J by 2 bases, 6 bases remained unmatched. The CDR3 covers 15 residues. The germline gives CDR1 MDHEN, CDR2 SYDVKM. The CDR3 DNA follows: TGTGCCAGCAGTCCCCCAGCGGGAGGGCCCTACGAGCAGTACTTC. Protein sequence: CASSPPAGGPYEQYF.

This clonotype came up many times. The chain joins TRBV19 to TRBJ2-7; possibly TRBD2 for D (5 bases). CDR1 LNHDA and CDR2 SQIVND come from the germline V gene (reference sequence). The CDR3 has 13 amino acids. With 5 bases removed from V and 3 bases from J, the gap between germline ends came to 11 bases. The DNA of the CDR3 is TGTGCCAGTAGTCTCGGGGAAGGCTACGAGCAGTACTTC. Residues: CASSLGEGYEQYF. The complete variable domain, with remaining parts taken from reference TRBV19 and TRBJ2-7, reads DGGITQSPKYLFRKEGQNVTLSCEQNLNHDAMYWYRQDPGQGLRLIYYSQIVNDFQKGDIAEGYSVSREKKESFPLTVTSAQKNPTAFYLCASSLGEGYEQYFGPGTRLTVT.

This clonotype was seen more than once but under ten times. This chain uses TRBV7-9 with TRBJ2-7; no definite D call. Per germline, CDR1 SEHNR and CDR2 FQNEAQ (reference sequence). V was cut by 7 bases and J by 3 bases, with 19 bases left in between. This CDR3 is built from 15 residues. The chain's CDR3 is CASMPLSTLNYEQYF. The CDR3 DNA is TGTGCCAGCATGCCCCTATCCACCTTAAACTACGAGCAGTACTTC.

The chain has TRBV20-1 and TRBJ1-1, with unresolved D. The germline V and J ends were trimmed by 0 bases and 0 bases, with 11 bases remaining between them. The length of the CDR3 is 15 residues. Germline loops: CDR1 DFQATT, CDR2 SNEGSKA (reference sequence). CDR3 residues: CSARDFGVMNTEAFF. The CDR3 DNA follows: TGCAGTGCTAGAGATTTCGGGGTAATGAACACTGAAGCTTTCTTT.

There are many counts of this clonotype. The CDR3 loop is CASTMRGGTRADTQYF. DNA of the CDR3: TGTGCCAGCACCATGCGCGGGGGAACTCGGGCAGATACGCAGTATTTT. The chain employs TRBV6-1 and TRBJ2-3; TRBD2 agrees at 7 bases. The CDR3 is 16 residues long. V trimming: 7 bases; J trimming: 4 bases; junction bases outside the gene matches: 14. Germline CDR1 reads MNHNS; CDR2 reads SASEGT.

The sample holds a few counts of this clonotype. The chain is built from TRBV29-1 and TRBJ2-3, with D uncertain. Germline CDR1 is SQVTM and CDR2 is ANQGSEA. The CDR3 is 16 residues long. V was clipped by 1 base and J by 0 bases, with 14 bases between them. The CDR3 region is CSVEASLGSSTDTQYF. In nucleotides, the CDR3 is TGCAGCGTTGAAGCAAGCCTCGGTTCTAGCACAGATACGCAGTATTTT.

The chain carries TRBV7-9 and TRBJ1-5, with TRBD1 matching over 7 bases. The ends lost 1 base at V and 5 bases at J; junction bases unmatched: 8. CDR1 SEHNR and CDR2 FQNEAQ come from the germline V gene (reference sequence). The CDR3 totals 16 residues. The CDR3 here is CASSLGGTDTDQPQHF. The CDR3 nucleotides read TGTGCCAGCAGCTTAGGGGGGACAGATACCGATCAGCCCCAGCATTTT. Variable domain in full (rest from reference TRBV7-9 and TRBJ1-5): DTGVSQNPRHKITKRGQNVTFRCDPISEHNRLYWYRQTLGQGPEFLTYFQNEAQLEKSRLLSDRFSAERPKGSFSTLEIQRTEQGDSAMYLCASSLGGTDTDQPQHFGDGTRLSIL.

The rearrangement uses TRBV28 and TRBJ1-5, with D perhaps matching TRBD1 (6 bases). Deletions cut 5 bases from V and 3 bases from J, with 11 bases between. The germline V gene has CDR1 MDHEN and CDR2 SYDVKM. The CDR3 consists of 14 residues. The CDR3 DNA reads as TGTGCCAGCAGTCTGGGGGCTAACAATCAGCCCCAGCATTTT. It encodes CASSLGANNQPQHF.

This clonotype was counted between two and nine times. The V and J genes are TRBV29-1 and TRBJ2-3; D perhaps matches TRBD2 (5 bases). CDR3 length equals 13 residues. Germline V lookup: CDR1 SQVTM, CDR2 ANQGSEA. The V gene lost 8 bases and the J gene lost 1 base, with 13 bases spanning the gap. For the CDR3, the DNA is TGCAGCATCGACCCCGGGGGCACAGATACGCAGTATTTT. Its translation is CSIDPGGTDTQYF.

This clonotype was found a few times. The rearrangement joins TRBV11-2 to TRBJ2-1, with 11 bases lining up with TRBD2. The germline gives CDR1 SGHAT, CDR2 FQNNGV. The CDR3 totals 18 residues. Unmatched junction bases numbered 6, after V lost 2 bases and J lost 0 bases. CDR3 in DNA: TGTGCCAGCAGCTTACGAGTCACTAGCGGGAGCTCCTACAATGAGCAGTTCTTC. Translating it yields CASSLRVTSGSSYNEQFF.

This chain uses TRBV6-2 or TRBV6-3 with TRBJ2-1; the match to TRBD2 covers 9 bases. CDR3 length: 15 residues. The germline CDR1 and CDR2 sequences are MNHEY and SVGEGT. V lost 7 bases to trimming and J lost 6 bases; unmatched junction nucleotides: 10. The CDR3 sequence is CASTNGLAGSNEQFF. For the CDR3, the DNA is TGTGCCAGCACAAATGGGCTAGCGGGGAGCAATGAGCAGTTCTTC.

CDR3 amino acids: CASSRDPQQAQYF. CDR3 sequence (DNA): TGTGCCAGCAGCCGGGACCCACAGCAGGCGCAGTATTTT. The V and J genes are TRBV7-3 and TRBJ2-3; perhaps D is TRBD1 or TRBD2 (5 bases each). Germline CDR1 and CDR2: SGHTA and FQGTGA. CDR3 length: 13 amino acids. Trimming pared 5 bases from V and 10 bases from J, leaving 16 bases between.

The chain is built from TRBV28 and TRBJ2-7, with D possibly being TRBD2 (5 bases). Germline V CDR1 and CDR2: MDHEN, SYDVKM. The ends were cut back, 2 bases at V and 5 bases at J, with 13 bases in the middle. The CDR3 totals 14 residues. CDR3 residues: CASSLSGTGNEQYF. The CDR3 DNA reads as TGTGCCAGCAGTTTAAGTGGAACGGGGAACGAGCAGTACTTC.